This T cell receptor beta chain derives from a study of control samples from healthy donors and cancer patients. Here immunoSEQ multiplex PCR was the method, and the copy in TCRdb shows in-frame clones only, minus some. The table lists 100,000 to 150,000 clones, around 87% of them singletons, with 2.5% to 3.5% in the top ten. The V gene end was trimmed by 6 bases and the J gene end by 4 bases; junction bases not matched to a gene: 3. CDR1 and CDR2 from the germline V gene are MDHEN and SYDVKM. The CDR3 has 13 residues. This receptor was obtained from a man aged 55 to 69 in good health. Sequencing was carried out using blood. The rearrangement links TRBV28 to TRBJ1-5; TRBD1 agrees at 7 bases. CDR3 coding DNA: TGTGCCAGCAGAACGACAGGGAATCAGCCCCAGCATTTT. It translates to CASRTTGNQPQHF.